The 3 T cell receptor beta chains below all came from one sample that was sequenced in a study of cytomegalovirus exposure and HLA in healthy donors. The PCR contained 60 Vbeta and 13 Jbeta primers. Produced via immunoSEQ multiplex PCR; TCRdb's table is partial and in-frame only. The sample shows under 200,000 clones, over 65% of them seen only once. Sequences were obtained from PBMCs. Receptor source: a man in his forties or fifties in good health and CMV-seropositive.

The chain employs TRBV6-4 and TRBJ2-2; 12 nucleotides line up with TRBD2. Germline V gene data show CDR1 as MRHNA and CDR2 as SNTAGT. This CDR3 has 17 amino acids. The junction had 3 bases not matched to a gene; V was cut back by 0 bases and J by 4 bases. CDR3: CASSDSPSGRATGELFF. CDR3 nucleotide sequence: TGTGCCAGCAGTGACTCGCCTAGCGGGAGGGCCACCGGGGAGCTGTTTTTT.

The rearrangement uses TRBV27 and TRBJ2-7; D is perhaps TRBD1 (6 bases). Germline loops: CDR1 MNHEY, CDR2 SMNVEV (reference sequence). The CDR3 length is 14 residues. The germline V and J ends were trimmed by 6 bases and 2 bases, with 14 bases remaining between them. The CDR3 DNA reads TGTGCCAGCAGCCAAACAGGGCCCACCTACGAGCAGTACTTC. Encoded protein: CASSQTGPTYEQYF.

V and J are TRBV5-5 and TRBJ2-5, with TRBD1 matching over 7 bases. This CDR3 has 14 amino acids. V lost 5 bases, J lost 1 base, and 5 bases stayed unmatched. CDR1 is SGHKS and CDR2 is YYEKEE in the germline V gene (reference sequence). Written as DNA, the CDR3 is TGTGCCAGCAGTATCGGGGACAGCCAAGAGACCCAGTACTTC. It translates to CASSIGDSQETQYF.